The 30 T cell receptor beta chains presented below share a single source sample, sequenced in a study of post-analysis software for immune sequencing data. Study-wide findings and caveats: The five TRBV segments detected at higher frequency in patients than in controls included TRBV5-6, TRBV5-1 and TRBV20-1.

Every TCR beta cDNA library bore unique molecular identifiers. Each CDR3 protein gets one entry after TCRdb re-called the PCR reads with MiXCR. This table holds about 770,000 distinct CDR3 sequences, roughly 46% found once. For these TCRs, the target antigens are not known. Sequencing was done on a sample of blood. Receptor source: a girl between 10 and 17 years old with multiple sclerosis.

V and J are TRBV4-3 and TRBJ2-3; TRBD2 matches at 7 bases. The junction had 14 bases not matched to a gene; V was cut back by 2 bases and J by 0 bases. CDR1 and CDR2 (germline): LGHNA, YSLEER. The CDR3 spans 19 residues. CDR3 DNA: TGCGCCAGCAGCCAACCCCCAGCTAGCGGACCTATTAGCACAGATACGCAGTATTTT. Residues: CASSQPPASGPISTDTQYF.

The gene calls are TRBV20-1 and TRBJ2-7; 7 bases agree with TRBD2. The germline V gene encodes CDR1 DFQATT and CDR2 SNEGSKA (reference sequence). The CDR3 has 16 amino acids. V shed 1 base, J shed 3 bases, and the junction held 12 bases outside the gene matches. The CDR3 sequence: CSARGFYSGRNYEQYF. Written as DNA, the CDR3 is TGCAGTGCTAGAGGGTTCTATAGCGGGCGCAACTACGAGCAGTACTTC.

The count of this clonotype is one. The chain carries TRBV20-1 and TRBJ2-3; 7 bases are a match to TRBD2. The CDR3 runs 15 residues. Germline trimming cut 0 bases from V and 2 bases from J; bases unmatched to any gene: 5. The germline gives CDR1 DFQATT, CDR2 SNEGSKA (reference sequence). The chain's CDR3 is CSARDTSADTDTQYF. The CDR3 nucleotides are TGCAGTGCTAGAGATACTAGCGCAGACACAGATACGCAGTATTTT.

The genes are TRBV6-5 and TRBJ2-3, with 9 bases matching TRBD2. The trim removed 2 bases at V and 3 bases at J, leaving 3 bases unmatched. The V gene's germline CDR1 is MNHEY and CDR2 SVGAGI. This CDR3 spans 15 amino acids. CDR3 loop: CASSYGLAPTDTQYF. CDR3 DNA sequence: TGTGCCAGCAGTTACGGACTAGCGCCGACAGATACGCAGTATTTT.

This chain links TRBV25-1 with TRBJ1-6; 7 nucleotides line up with TRBD1. Germline V gene data show CDR1 as MGHDK and CDR2 as SYGVNS. V was clipped by 6 bases and J by 18 bases; unmatched bases: 11. The CDR3 runs to 12 residues. CDR3 nucleotides: TGTGCCAGCAGGAGGGACAGCGGATCCCCCCACTTT. Its protein product is CASRRDSGSPHF.

V gene TRBV12-5 combines with J gene TRBJ2-3; D not certain. This CDR3 spans 19 amino acids. From germline, CDR1 is LGHNT and CDR2 FRNRAP. V was clipped by 4 bases and J by 0 bases, with 23 bases between them. CDR3 nucleotides: TGTGCTAGTGGTTCATCCCCAAAACTGGACGGCACTAGCACAGATACGCAGTATTTT. It is translated as CASGSSPKLDGTSTDTQYF.

The J gene is TRBJ2-3, the V gene TRBV12-3 or TRBV12-4; TRBD2 might be the D (6 bases). V gave up 5 bases and J gave up 5 bases, with 23 bases separating them. This CDR3 contains 17 residues. The CDR3 protein is CASSRTFGGAEGDTQYF. CDR3 in DNA: TGTGCCAGCAGTAGAACCTTCGGGGGAGCCGAGGGAGATACGCAGTATTTT.

This chain links TRBV20-1 with TRBJ2-7; D call uncertain. The J call may be mistaken, given a closer DNA end match to TRBJ2-5. This CDR3 is built from 13 residues. The V gene's germline CDR1 is DFQATT and CDR2 SNEGSKA (reference sequence). CDR3 protein: CSASGGWRETQYF. As DNA, the CDR3 is TGCAGTGCTAGCGGTGGGTGGCGTGAGACCCAGTACTTC.

There are a few counts of this clonotype. The rearrangement joins TRBV27 to TRBJ2-5, with TRBD2 matching 10 bases. The trim removed 4 bases at V and 4 bases at J, leaving 6 bases unmatched. Germline CDR1 MNHEY, CDR2 SMNVEV (reference sequence). This CDR3 region has 15 residues. The CDR3 sequence: CASSSASGRVETQYF. CDR3 in DNA: TGTGCCAGCAGTTCCGCCAGCGGGAGGGTAGAGACCCAGTACTTC.

The chain carries TRBV4-1 and TRBJ1-5; D may be TRBD1 (6 bases). The CDR3 covers 14 residues. The V gene's germline CDR1 is MGHRA and CDR2 YSYEKL. V lost 0 bases to trimming and J lost 5 bases, with 8 bases between them. CDR3 in DNA: TGCGCCAGCAGCCAAGAACAGGGAGATCAGCCCCAGCATTTT. Protein product: CASSQEQGDQPQHF.

The chain is built from TRBV7-9 and TRBJ2-4; D perhaps matches TRBD2 (5 bases). The length of the CDR3 is 12 residues. Germline V gene lookup returns CDR1 SEHNR and CDR2 FQNEAQ (reference sequence). V lost 3 bases and J 13 bases, leaving 13 bases between the germline ends. The CDR3 nucleotides are TGTGCCAGCAGCTTCGGGGATAATGAGCAGTACTTC. It codes for CASSFGDNEQYF.

The V call is TRBV20-1, the J call TRBJ2-7, with 8 bases that match TRBD2. Germline CDR1 and CDR2: DFQATT and SNEGSKA (reference sequence). V lost 5 bases to trimming and J lost 2 bases; unmatched junction nucleotides: 5. The CDR3 has 13 amino acids. The CDR3 sequence is CSAQGLEPYEQYF. The CDR3 DNA is TGCAGTGCTCAGGGACTAGAGCCCTACGAGCAGTACTTC.

This rearrangement joins TRBV20-1 to TRBJ2-1, with 8 bases aligning to TRBD2. From germline, CDR1 is DFQATT and CDR2 SNEGSKA (reference sequence). CDR3 length: 13 residues. V shed 8 bases and J 9 bases; nucleotides not matched to a gene: 12. In nucleotides, the CDR3 is TGCAGTCTACAGAATAGCGGGACACGTGAGCAGTTCTTC. The encoded protein is CSLQNSGTREQFF.

This clonotype came up a few times. This chain connects TRBV12-3 or TRBV12-4 to TRBJ1-1, with D possibly matching TRBD1 (5 bases). Trimming took off 6 bases at V and 1 base at J, with 9 bases between the two ends. The CDR3 has 13 residues. CDR3 protein: CASSKTANTEAFF. CDR3 nucleotides: TGTGCCAGCAGCAAGACAGCGAACACTGAAGCTTTCTTT.

V usage is TRBV4-1 and J usage is TRBJ1-4, with no clear D. CDR3 length: 14 amino acids. V dropped 0 bases and J dropped 8 bases, with 10 bases sitting between them. Germline CDR1 reads MGHRA; CDR2 reads YSYEKL. The DNA for the CDR3 is TGCGCCAGCAGCCAAGAGAGGACGAGGGAAAAACTGTTTTTT. Translating gives CASSQERTREKLFF.

This clonotype was observed a few times. The chain couples TRBV20-1 to TRBJ1-5, with TRBD1 matching 8 bases. There are 16 residues in the CDR3. Germline loops: CDR1 DFQATT, CDR2 SNEGSKA (reference sequence). V was pared by 2 bases and J by 2 bases, with 8 bases of the junction left unmatched. CDR3 in DNA: TGCAGTGCTAGACCCACGACAGGGGTTGGCAATCAGCCCCAGCATTTT. This gives the protein CSARPTTGVGNQPQHF.

V and J are TRBV27 and TRBJ2-7; D tentatively reads TRBD1 or TRBD2 (6 bases each). The CDR3 spans 14 residues. The V gene lost 4 bases and the J gene lost 3 bases, with 13 bases spanning the gap. Germline V gene lookup returns CDR1 MNHEY and CDR2 SMNVEV (reference sequence). The chain's CDR3 is CASSWKGGYYEQYF. CDR3 sequence (DNA): TGTGCCAGCAGTTGGAAGGGGGGATACTACGAGCAGTACTTC.

A few counts support this clonotype. The genes are TRBV6-4 and TRBJ1-3; TRBD1 might be the D (6 bases). Trimming left V 4 bases short and J 5 bases short, with 24 bases between. The CDR3 loop spans 18 amino acids. Germline-derived CDR1 and CDR2 are MRHNA and SNTAGT. CDR3 bases: TGTGCCAGCAGTGCGGGTTACAGGGCGACCTCGCGGAGAAACACCATATATTTT. Its translation is CASSAGYRATSRRNTIYF.

This clonotype was recorded at least ten times. The chain has TRBV6-2 or TRBV6-3 and TRBJ2-3; TRBD2 might be the D (5 bases). The length of the CDR3 is 14 residues. Germline V CDR1 and CDR2: MNHEY, SVGEGT. The ends were cut back, 0 bases at V and 5 bases at J, with 9 bases in the middle. CDR3 bases: TGTGCCAGCAGTTACTCGACCGGGATAGATACGCAGTATTTT. Translation: CASSYSTGIDTQYF.

The gene calls are TRBV29-1 and TRBJ2-1; D not resolved. The germline V gene has CDR1 SQVTM and CDR2 ANQGSEA. The ends were cut back, 6 bases at V and 7 bases at J, with 13 bases in the middle. The CDR3 totals 12 residues. The CDR3 region is CSVLRARNEQFF. In nucleotides, the CDR3 is TGCAGCGTACTCCGGGCCCGAAATGAGCAGTTCTTC.

The chain combines TRBV9 with TRBJ2-2; TRBD2 matches at 8 bases. This CDR3 is built from 18 residues. J gave up 4 bases and V 0 bases, and 11 bases lay outside the gene matches. Germline values: CDR1 SGDLS, CDR2 YYNGEE. CDR3 protein: CASSVVASGSSSTGELFF. CDR3 sequence (DNA): TGTGCCAGCAGCGTAGTAGCTAGCGGGTCTAGTTCCACCGGGGAGCTGTTTTTT.

The chain couples TRBV7-8 to TRBJ2-5; TRBD2 aligns across 9 bases. The junction had 11 bases not matched to a gene; V was cut back by 6 bases and J by 0 bases. CDR1 SGHVS and CDR2 FQNEAQ come from the germline V gene. This CDR3 has 17 residues. The CDR3 loop reads CASRLSVLAGYQETQYF. CDR3 in DNA: TGTGCCAGCAGGCTAAGCGTACTAGCGGGTTACCAAGAGACCCAGTACTTC.

The table lists this clonotype with many counts. The chain combines TRBV12-3 or TRBV12-4 with TRBJ1-2; 7 nucleotides align to TRBD1. The CDR3 is made up of 14 amino acids. The V segment lost 5 bases and the J segment 8 bases; nucleotides outside the gene matches: 11. DNA for the CDR3: TGTGCCAGCAGTCCCCGGGACAGTCCGCGAGGCTACACCTTC. Its protein is CASSPRDSPRGYTF.

The chain employs TRBV28 and TRBJ1-2; maybe TRBD1 (5 bases). Germline lookup yields CDR1 MDHEN and CDR2 SYDVKM. This CDR3 comprises 13 residues. The germline V and J ends were trimmed by 9 bases and 11 bases, with 22 bases remaining between them. CDR3 sequence reads: CASNKVGPDGYTF. As DNA, the CDR3 is TGTGCCAGTAATAAAGTGGGGCCGGACGGTTACACCTTC.

The chain links TRBV7-9 to TRBJ2-3, with a possible D match to TRBD2 (6 bases). CDR1 is SEHNR and CDR2 is FQNEAQ in the germline V gene (reference sequence). This CDR3 region has 16 residues. V was clipped by 1 base and J by 2 bases, with 13 bases between them. CDR3 in DNA: TGTGCCAGCAGCTTAGAGGCTAGCGCTCCCACAGATACGCAGTATTTT. This encodes CASSLEASAPTDTQYF.

The chain couples TRBV29-1 to TRBJ2-7; 7 nucleotides align to TRBD1. The J segment lost 5 bases and the V segment lost 7 bases, leaving 11 bases of the junction unmatched. In germline, CDR1 is SQVTM, CDR2 ANQGSEA. This CDR3 comprises 13 residues. The CDR3, as DNA: TGCAGCGCCGTGACAGGGAGTCCCCACGAGCAGTACTTC. This translates into CSAVTGSPHEQYF.

The V gene is TRBV6-2 or TRBV6-3, the J gene TRBJ1-5, with a possible D match to TRBD1 (5 bases). Germline values: CDR1 MNHEY, CDR2 SVGEGT. The V and J ends lost 2 bases and 7 bases respectively, with 12 bases between them. The CDR3 spans 14 residues. The CDR3 here is CASSYGGGNQPQHF. CDR3 nucleotide sequence: TGTGCCAGCAGTTACGGGGGAGGTAACCAGCCCCAGCATTTT.

The chain has TRBV29-1 and TRBJ1-1, with D perhaps matching TRBD1 (5 bases). This CDR3 has 14 residues. Germline CDR1 and CDR2: SQVTM and ANQGSEA. V lost 6 bases, J lost 0 bases, and 14 bases lay in between. The CDR3 bases are TGCAGCGTCTCACTCCGGGGCATGAACACTGAAGCTTTCTTT. This sequence encodes CSVSLRGMNTEAFF.

The chain joins TRBV20-1 to TRBJ2-7; possible D gene TRBD2, 5 bases. The V and J ends lost 5 bases and 3 bases respectively, with 20 bases between them. Germline V gene lookup returns CDR1 DFQATT and CDR2 SNEGSKA (reference sequence). CDR3 length: 15 residues. The CDR3 sequence is CSAPRPREVGYEQYF. The CDR3 coding sequence is TGCAGTGCTCCACGTCCCCGGGAAGTGGGCTACGAGCAGTACTTC.

This clonotype was recorded a few times. The chain is built from TRBV10-3 and TRBJ2-7, with a possible D match to TRBD2 (5 bases). The ends were cut back, 8 bases at V and 2 bases at J, with 10 bases in the middle. Germline V lookup: CDR1 ENHRY, CDR2 SYGVKD. CDR3 size: 12 residues. CDR3 DNA: TGTGCCATCGGAGCGGTACCCTACGAGCAGTACTTC. As protein: CAIGAVPYEQYF.